These 7 T cell receptor beta chains came from one sample sequenced in a study of preoperative IRX-2 immunotherapy in early breast cancer. This sample's treatment: preoperative locoregional IRX-2 cytokine immunotherapy. Profiled with immunoSEQ multiplex PCR; TCRdb holds only in-frame clones, not every one. The sample carries tens of thousands of clones, 90% to 95% recorded once. Collection of the sample occurred from a patient treated with IRX-2 immunotherapy. All receptors come from a human donor with breast cancer.

In its sample, this clone was seen once. The J gene is TRBJ2-7, the V gene TRBV9; maybe TRBD2 (7 bases). From germline, CDR1 is SGDLS and CDR2 YYNGEE. CDR3 length equals 14 residues. Trimming pared 0 bases from V and 4 bases from J, leaving 11 bases between. This CDR3 reads CASSVGAGAYEQYF. Here the CDR3 DNA reads TGTGCCAGCAGCGTAGGGGCGGGGGCATACGAGCAGTACTTC.

V gene TRBV2 combines with J gene TRBJ2-3, with 9 bases aligning to TRBD2. Germline values: CDR1 SNHLY, CDR2 FYNNEI. This CDR3 spans 17 amino acids. The trim removed 7 bases at V and 10 bases at J, leaving 21 bases unmatched. In nucleotides, the CDR3 is TGTGCCAGCACAGTTGGCGGCGGGGGGGAACCGGCTACTGCGCAGTATTTT. Translating gives CASTVGGGGEPATAQYF.

The chain has TRBV19 and TRBJ2-1; D unresolved. The ends were cut back, 3 bases at V and 4 bases at J, with 16 bases in the middle. CDR1 is LNHDA, CDR2 SQIVND, per germline (reference sequence). The CDR3 is 16 amino acids. CDR3 coding DNA: TGTGCCAGTAGTATCTCGGCCAGCTCACGTTACAATGAGCAGTTCTTC. This encodes CASSISASSRYNEQFF.

This chain connects TRBV7-2 to TRBJ2-1; D not certain. Germline V lookup: CDR1 SGHTA, CDR2 FQGNSA. Trimming removed 3 bases from V and 2 bases from J, with 14 bases in between. The CDR3 has 16 amino acids. This CDR3 reads CASSFQAAYPYNEQFF. Written as DNA, the CDR3 is TGTGCCAGCAGCTTTCAGGCGGCCTACCCCTACAATGAGCAGTTCTTC.

The chain is built from TRBV19 and TRBJ2-5; 9 bases agree with TRBD1. Germline V gene lookup returns CDR1 LNHDA and CDR2 SQIVND (reference sequence). CDR3 size: 16 residues. The V and J ends lost 6 bases and 4 bases, in that order; junction bases with no gene match: 12. CDR3 sequence (DNA): TGTGCCAGTAGACCCGAACCGGGACAGGGTCGAGAGACCCAGTACTTC. Residues: CASRPEPGQGRETQYF. The full variable domain, its missing parts supplied by reference TRBV19 and TRBJ2-5, is DGGITQSPKYLFRKEGQNVTLSCEQNLNHDAMYWYRQDPGQGLRLIYYSQIVNDFQKGDIAEGYSVSREKKESFPLTVTSAQKNPTAFYLCASRPEPGQGRETQYFGPGTRLLVL.

The chain uses TRBV25-1 and TRBJ2-3, with TRBD2 matching over 9 bases. This CDR3 contains 17 residues. Germline trimming cut 1 base from V and 6 bases from J; bases unmatched to any gene: 11. In germline, CDR1 is MGHDK, CDR2 SYGVNS. This CDR3 reads CASSEFLLSGSTDTQYF. Written as DNA, the CDR3 is TGTGCCAGCAGTGAATTTCTTCTTAGCGGGAGTACTGATACGCAGTATTTT.

This clone was seen just once. This chain connects TRBV5-1 to TRBJ2-3; TRBD2 might be the D (6 bases). Per the germline V gene, CDR1 is SGHRS and CDR2 is YFSETQ. The CDR3 has 16 amino acids. The ends were cut back, 4 bases at V and 5 bases at J, with 20 bases in the middle. CDR3: CASSAGTSLTVDTQYF. CDR3 DNA sequence: TGCGCCAGCAGCGCAGGGACTTCCCTTACCGTAGATACGCAGTATTTT.